The sample holds many counts of the clone carrying this TCR beta chain. TCRdb re-derived calls from the 5' RACE reads in MiXCR, one entry per CDR3 protein. The sample lists about 13,000 distinct CDR3 sequences, around 15% occurring once. This specimen belongs to a study of T-cell memory formation after mild COVID-19. The wider study: In these data, TCR clusters were largely donor specific.

This CDR3 is built from 14 residues. V was trimmed by 6 bases and J by 0 bases, leaving 11 bases between them. The germline V gene has CDR1 MNHEY and CDR2 SMNVEV (reference sequence). Sequencing used PBMCs or a T cell subset sorted from them (not recorded which). The sequence was collected from a man aged 18 to 30 who had mild COVID-19 (a few samples of this study predate the infection). Cell type and time point are not known. The chain has TRBV27 and TRBJ2-5; no firm D call. In DNA form, the CDR3 reads TGTGCCAGCAGACCTCGGTGGAACCAAGAGACCCAGTACTTC. This translates into CASRPRWNQETQYF.